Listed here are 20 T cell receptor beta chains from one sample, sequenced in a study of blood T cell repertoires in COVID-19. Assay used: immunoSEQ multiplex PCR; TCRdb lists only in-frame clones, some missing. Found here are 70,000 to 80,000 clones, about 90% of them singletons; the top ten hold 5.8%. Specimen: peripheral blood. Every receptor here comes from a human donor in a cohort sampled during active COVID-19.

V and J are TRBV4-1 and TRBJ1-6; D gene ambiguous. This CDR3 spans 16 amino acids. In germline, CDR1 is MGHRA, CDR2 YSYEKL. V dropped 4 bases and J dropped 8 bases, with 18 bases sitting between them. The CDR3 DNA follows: TGCGCCAGCAGCCCTACATCGTCCCCGAGGGATTCACCCCTCCACTTT. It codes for CASSPTSSPRDSPLHF.

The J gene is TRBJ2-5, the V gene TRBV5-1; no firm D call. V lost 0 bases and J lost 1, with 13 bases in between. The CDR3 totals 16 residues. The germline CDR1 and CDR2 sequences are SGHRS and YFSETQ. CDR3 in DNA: TGCGCCAGCAGCTTGGGAGGCCGCACCAGCCAAGAGACCCAGTACTTC. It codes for CASSLGGRTSQETQYF.

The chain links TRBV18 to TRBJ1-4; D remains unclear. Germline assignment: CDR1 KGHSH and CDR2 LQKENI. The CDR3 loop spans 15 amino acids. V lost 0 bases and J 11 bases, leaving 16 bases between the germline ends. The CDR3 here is CASSPPSEAAGKLFF. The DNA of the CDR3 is TGTGCCAGCTCACCACCTTCGGAGGCAGCGGGGAAACTGTTTTTT.

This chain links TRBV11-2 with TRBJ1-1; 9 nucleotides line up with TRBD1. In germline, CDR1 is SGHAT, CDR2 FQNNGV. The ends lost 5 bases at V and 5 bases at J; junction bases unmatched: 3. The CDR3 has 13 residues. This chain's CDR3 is CASSRDRGTEAFF. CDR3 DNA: TGTGCCAGCAGCAGAGACAGGGGGACTGAAGCTTTCTTT.

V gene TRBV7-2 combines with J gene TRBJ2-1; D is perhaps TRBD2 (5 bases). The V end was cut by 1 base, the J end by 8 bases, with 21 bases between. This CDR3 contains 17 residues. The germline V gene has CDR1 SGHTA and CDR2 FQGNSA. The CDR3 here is CASSLEAARLVSDEQFF. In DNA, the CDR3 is TGTGCCAGCAGCTTAGAGGCAGCTAGACTGGTTAGCGATGAGCAGTTCTTC.

The CDR3 loop reads CASSDSPRGDEQFF. In DNA form, the CDR3 reads TGTGCCAGCAGTGACTCGCCCAGGGGGGATGAGCAGTTCTTC. V and J are TRBV6-4 and TRBJ2-1, with D possibly TRBD1 on 7 matching bases. Germline loops: CDR1 MRHNA, CDR2 SNTAGT. V was pared by 0 bases and J by 8 bases, with 11 bases between. The CDR3 runs to 14 residues.

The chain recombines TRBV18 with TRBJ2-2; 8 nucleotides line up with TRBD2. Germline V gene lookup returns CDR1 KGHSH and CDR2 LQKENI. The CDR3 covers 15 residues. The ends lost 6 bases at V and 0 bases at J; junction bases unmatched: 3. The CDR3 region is CASSQLAANTGELFF. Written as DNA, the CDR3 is TGTGCCAGCTCGCAACTAGCGGCGAACACCGGGGAGCTGTTTTTT.

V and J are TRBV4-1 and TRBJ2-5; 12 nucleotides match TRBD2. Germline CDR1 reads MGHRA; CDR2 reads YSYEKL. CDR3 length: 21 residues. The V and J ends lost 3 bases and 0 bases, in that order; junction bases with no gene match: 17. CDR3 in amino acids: CASSHLVGEGLAGFYQETQYF. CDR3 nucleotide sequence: TGCGCCAGCAGCCATCTGGTGGGCGAAGGACTAGCGGGATTCTACCAAGAGACCCAGTACTTC.

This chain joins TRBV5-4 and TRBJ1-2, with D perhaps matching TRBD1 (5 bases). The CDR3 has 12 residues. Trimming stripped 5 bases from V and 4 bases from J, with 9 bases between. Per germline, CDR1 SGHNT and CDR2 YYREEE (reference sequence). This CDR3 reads CASSWQGYGYTF. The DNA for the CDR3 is TGTGCCAGCAGTTGGCAGGGCTATGGCTACACCTTC.

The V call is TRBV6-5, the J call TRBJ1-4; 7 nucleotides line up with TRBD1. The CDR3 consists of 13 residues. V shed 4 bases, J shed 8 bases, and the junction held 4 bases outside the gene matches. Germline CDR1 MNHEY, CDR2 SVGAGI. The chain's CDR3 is CASSSTGREKLFF. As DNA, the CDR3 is TGTGCCAGCAGTTCGACAGGGCGGGAAAAACTGTTTTTT.

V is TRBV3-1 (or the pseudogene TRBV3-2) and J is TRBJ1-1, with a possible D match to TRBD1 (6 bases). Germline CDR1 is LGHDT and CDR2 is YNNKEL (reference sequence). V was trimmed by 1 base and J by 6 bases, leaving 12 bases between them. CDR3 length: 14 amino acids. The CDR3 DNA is TGTGCCAGCAGCCAAGGACAGGCTGCAGCTGAAGCTTTCTTT. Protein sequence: CASSQGQAAAEAFF.

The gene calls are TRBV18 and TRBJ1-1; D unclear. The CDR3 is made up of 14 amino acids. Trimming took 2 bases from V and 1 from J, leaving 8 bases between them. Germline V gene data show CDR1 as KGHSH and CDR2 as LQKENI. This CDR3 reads CASSPGQANTEAFF. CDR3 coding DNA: TGTGCCAGCTCACCAGGGCAGGCGAACACTGAAGCTTTCTTT.

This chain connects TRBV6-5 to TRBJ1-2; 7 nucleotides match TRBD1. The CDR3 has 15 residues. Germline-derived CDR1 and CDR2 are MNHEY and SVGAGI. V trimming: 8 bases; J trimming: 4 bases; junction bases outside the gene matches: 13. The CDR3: CASSREKGAGYGYTF. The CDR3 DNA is TGTGCCAGCTCTCGGGAGAAGGGGGCCGGCTATGGCTACACCTTC.

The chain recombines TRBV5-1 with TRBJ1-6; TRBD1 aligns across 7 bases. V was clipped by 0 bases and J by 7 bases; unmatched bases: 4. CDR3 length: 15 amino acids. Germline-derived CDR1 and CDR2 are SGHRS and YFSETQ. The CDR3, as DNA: TGCGCCAGCAGCTTGGGGGGGACAGAAAATTCACCCCTCCACTTT. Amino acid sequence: CASSLGGTENSPLHF.

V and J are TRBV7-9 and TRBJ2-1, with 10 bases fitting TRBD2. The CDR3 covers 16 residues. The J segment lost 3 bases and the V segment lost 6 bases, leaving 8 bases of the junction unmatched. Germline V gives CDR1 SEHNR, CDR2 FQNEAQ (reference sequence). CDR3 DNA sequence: TGTGCCAGCAGTCCTAGCGGGGGACCCCTCTACAATGAGCAGTTCTTC. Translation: CASSPSGGPLYNEQFF.

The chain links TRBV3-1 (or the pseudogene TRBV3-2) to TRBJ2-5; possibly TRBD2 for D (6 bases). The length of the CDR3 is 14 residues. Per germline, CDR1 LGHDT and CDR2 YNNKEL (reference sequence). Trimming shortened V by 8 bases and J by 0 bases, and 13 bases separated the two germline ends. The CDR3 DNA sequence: TGTGCCAGCTTGCGACGGGACTACCAAGAGACCCAGTACTTC. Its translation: CASLRRDYQETQYF.

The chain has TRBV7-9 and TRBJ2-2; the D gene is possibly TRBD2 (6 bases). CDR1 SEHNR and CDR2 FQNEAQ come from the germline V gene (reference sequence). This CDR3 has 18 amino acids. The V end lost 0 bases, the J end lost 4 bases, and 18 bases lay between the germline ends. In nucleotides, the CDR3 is TGTGCCAGCAGCTTAGCGGGACTCGGAGGTGGGCCCACCGGGGAGCTGTTTTTT. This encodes CASSLAGLGGGPTGELFF.

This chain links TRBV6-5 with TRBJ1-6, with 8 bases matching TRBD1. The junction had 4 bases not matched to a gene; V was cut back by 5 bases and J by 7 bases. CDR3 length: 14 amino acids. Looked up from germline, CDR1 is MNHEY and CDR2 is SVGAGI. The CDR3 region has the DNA TGTGCCAGCAGTCGGGACAGGAAAAATTCACCCCTCCACTTT. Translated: CASSRDRKNSPLHF.

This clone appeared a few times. The CDR3 sequence is CASSRGQGGEQYF. CDR3 DNA: TGTGCCAGCAGTCGGGGACAGGGAGGTGAGCAGTACTTC. This rearrangement joins TRBV12-3 or TRBV12-4 to TRBJ2-7; 9 nucleotides align to TRBD1. Trimming took 5 bases from V and 7 from J; bases not matched to a gene: 6. The CDR3 runs 13 residues.

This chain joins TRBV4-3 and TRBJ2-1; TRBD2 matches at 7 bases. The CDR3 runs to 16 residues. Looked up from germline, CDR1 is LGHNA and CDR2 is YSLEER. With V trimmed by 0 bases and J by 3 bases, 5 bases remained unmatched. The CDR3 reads CASSQDRTGGYNEQFF. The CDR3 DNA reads TGCGCCAGCAGCCAAGATCGGACGGGGGGCTACAATGAGCAGTTCTTC.